This entry describes one T cell receptor beta chain. There is no known antigen for this receptor. Base-call qualities are not available, and no considerably larger clone is one nucleotide away. This entry belongs to a study of blood T cells in healthy people across ages (dated by TCRdb to between 2014 and 2016). The study in broad terms: Template switching captured roughly one uniquely barcoded TCR beta cDNA molecule per two T cells in model experiments. Using deep sequencing normalized with unique cDNA molecular identifiers, the study measured how TCR beta repertoire diversity changes with age. Four age groups were formed from the donors: young (average 16 years), middle-aged (around 37), aged (more than 55) and long-lived (82). To avoid experimental bias, donors of different ages were randomly spread across the sequencing lanes. Two additional independent replicas of 1 million unique cDNA reads from the same blood draw were analyzed for two donors (one aged 18 to 30 and one aged 80 or older).

CDR1 and CDR2 were assigned from the germline V gene as SGHAT and FQNNGV. Inclusive of the bounding cysteine and phenylalanine, the CDR3 is 16 residues long. Kept here is only the CDR3 DNA, which spans 48 bases and is read in frame from base 1. V has 1 base trimmed and J has 2 bases trimmed; junction bases matching no gene number 6. Broad study findings and their caveats: The CMV infection status of donors was not known, potentially confounding age-related changes in expanded clonotypes. Compared with the aged group, the long-lived group had more naive CD4+ T cells, fewer expanded clones and increased TCR diversity, suggesting age selection. Conclusive comparison of naive and antigen-experienced compartments was prevented by the profiling of bulk unsorted PBMCs. The percentage of naive T cells measured by flow cytometry correlated strongly with observed TCR beta diversity. As age increased, observed TCR beta diversity per million T cells dropped in a roughly linear way, and a significant reduction was already evident by age about 40. Estimates of total diversity based on one million sequenced T cells were regarded as lower bounds and as underestimates.

The donors were roughly 38 Caucasian individuals from Russia, aged roughly 6 to 90 years, who were systemically healthy. About 10 milliliters of peripheral blood were collected from each donor into EDTA-treated Vacutainer tubes. Ficoll-Paque density-gradient centrifugation was used to isolate PBMCs, with at least 6.5 million per sample. Trizol reagent was used to extract total RNA from the PBMCs, yielding at least 5.5 micrograms per sample. For every donor, an aliquot of PBMCs went through flow cytometry to measure the percentages of naive CD45RAhigh/CD27high T cells. The library was prepared using 5' RACE. Sequencing used an Illumina HiSeq 2500. A second 7 to 11 cycle PCR used a sample-barcoded 5' primer and a J-beta primer mix. A template-switch 5' adaptor carrying 12 random nucleotides introduced a unique molecular identifier onto each TCR beta cDNA molecule. At least 2.5 million CDR3-containing paired-end reads were obtained from each sample. First-strand cDNA synthesis was performed from all RNA using the Mint cDNA synthesis kit, with priming by a TRBC-specific oligonucleotide. Following uracil-DNA glycosylase treatment, all cDNA underwent a first 18-cycle PCR with the universal primers M1SS and BC2_uni_R. The paper's data handling went like this. For normalization, 1 million high-quality reads, each with a distinct molecular identifier, were randomly selected from each sample. Instead of being binned into consensus sequences, reads that shared molecular identifiers were thrown out. MiTCR, with a Q25 quality threshold and the strictest error-elimination algorithm, was used for CDR3 identification, clonotype clustering and error correction. Lower-bound total TCR beta diversity was estimated with a nonparametric unseen species model using Euler transformation. TCRdb cleaned the public reads at Q25 with fastp, built clones with MiXCR and kept in-frame beta chains. Every entry covers one CDR3 protein and lists the most common genes and DNA from its rows. TCRdb, not the original authors, processed these V and J calls. This sample lists 1.5 million to 2 million distinct CDR3 sequences; about 49% were detected once. Less than 2.5% of the sample comes from the top ten.

Recombination joined TRBV11-2 with TRBJ2-5, with 8 junctional bases fitting TRBD2. This receptor was obtained from a woman between 35 and 50 years old in good health. Sequenced material: blood. At the DNA level, the sequence is TGTGCCAGCAGCTTAGTTGTTAGCGGGGATCAAGAGACCCAGTACTTC. Translation gives CASSLVVSGDQETQYF.